The 4 T cell receptor beta chains reported below all come from one sample, sequenced in a study of long-term antiretroviral therapy in people with HIV. The authors ran the immunoSEQ assay, v3.0, at survey level. Sequenced by immunoSEQ multiplex PCR; TCRdb stores in-frame clones only, minus some. The sample yields about 35,000 clones, 80% to 85% seen once. This specimen was unsorted PBMCs, taken 1 year after starting antiretroviral therapy. These receptors all come from a man aged 18-30 years with HIV.

The chain has TRBV7-6 and TRBJ1-3; 10 positions match TRBD1. Losses at the gene ends were 3 bases for V and 2 bases for J; bases not matched to a gene: 1. Germline V gene sequence: CDR1 SGHVS, CDR2 FNYEAQ. The CDR3 extends over 15 amino acids. CDR3 residues: CASSLGQGPGNTIYF. As DNA, the CDR3 is TGTGCCAGCAGCTTGGGACAGGGGCCTGGAAACACCATATATTTT.

This clone has just one count. This chain uses TRBV19 with TRBJ2-1, with D perhaps matching TRBD2 (5 bases). With 7 bases removed from V and 8 bases from J, the gap between germline ends came to 21 bases. This CDR3 is built from 15 residues. CDR1 LNHDA and CDR2 SQIVND come from the germline V gene (reference sequence). CDR3 in DNA: TGTGCCAGTATGCGAGGGTGGGGTGGGTACGATGAGCAGTTCTTC. Amino acids: CASMRGWGGYDEQFF.

The chain employs TRBV7-8 and TRBJ1-5, with 7 bases matching TRBD1. The V and J ends lost 6 bases and 6 bases, in that order; junction bases with no gene match: 8. The V gene's germline CDR1 is SGHVS and CDR2 FQNEAQ. The CDR3 loop spans 14 amino acids. The CDR3: CASSPGQEGQPQHF. The CDR3 nucleotides are TGTGCCAGCAGTCCCGGACAGGAGGGTCAGCCCCAGCATTTT.

The chain has TRBV9 and TRBJ2-3; 10 bases agree with TRBD1. Per germline, CDR1 SGDLS and CDR2 YYNGEE. The CDR3 has 15 amino acids. Trimming cost V 3 bases and J 3 bases; bases outside gene matches: 4. The CDR3 DNA reads as TGTGCCAGCAGCGCCGGGGACAGGGGAACAGATACGCAGTATTTT. It translates to CASSAGDRGTDTQYF.